The sequence of this T cell receptor beta chain was determined in a study of neoadjuvant anti-PD-1 for oral cavity cancer. Study-level results: Post-nivolumab, blood T cell clonality was significantly elevated in non-responders. Each response group had just a few patients in TCR analyses.

This clone showed up just a few times. Its specificity is not known. Libraries were prepared by immunoSEQ multiplex PCR; TCRdb keeps only in-frame clonotypes and omits some of them. Of 15,000 to 20,000 clones in the sample, 67% were seen once. V lost 1 base and J lost 2, with 8 bases in between. Germline CDR1 is SEHNR and CDR2 is FQNEAQ (reference sequence). The CDR3 is 14 amino acids. The source of this sequence is a person aged 40 to 85 with oral cavity squamous cell carcinoma. Source: PBMCs, taken before nivolumab (anti-PD-1) treatment. V is TRBV7-9 and J is TRBJ1-1; D remains ambiguous. The CDR3 protein is CASSLERGNTEAFF. DNA of the CDR3: TGTGCCAGCAGCTTAGAGCGGGGTAACACTGAAGCTTTCTTT.